This T cell receptor beta chain was found in a study of shared clonotypes between healthy human individuals. Study background: Donors had three CD4 naive, three CD4 memory, two CD8 naive and one CD8 memory plate apiece. Study-wide results and caveats: Sampling involved blood alone; tissue repertoires likely differ.

Sorted-subset replicate PCRs used 150 to 200 ng of genomic DNA. This amount corresponded to some 32,000 T cell genomes. As processed by the authors: ImmunoSEQ output held junction-only sequences without quality scores, so filtering differed. Libraries were prepared by immunoSEQ multiplex PCR; TCRdb keeps only in-frame clonotypes and omits some of them. From that table come the V and J calls and clone size; the DNA was used to work out D and trimming. Of around 620,000 clones in the sample, roughly 95% were seen once. As for this clone: As yet, its antigen is unknown.

The CDR3 has 15 residues. Positive CCR7 selection of CD45RO-negative cells yielded the naive CD8 cells, and terminally differentiated effector memory CD45RA+ cells were excluded. Source material: naive CD8+ T cells sorted from blood. The chain couples TRBV21-1 to TRBJ2-1; the table assigns TRBD1, which was not confirmed against the DNA. TRBV21-1 is a documented pseudogene. The origin of this receptor is a woman in her thirties in good health. CDR3 amino acids: CASYGRDRQPNEQFF. As DNA, the CDR3 is TGTGCCAGCTATGGCCGGGACAGGCAACCCAATGAGCAGTTCTTC.